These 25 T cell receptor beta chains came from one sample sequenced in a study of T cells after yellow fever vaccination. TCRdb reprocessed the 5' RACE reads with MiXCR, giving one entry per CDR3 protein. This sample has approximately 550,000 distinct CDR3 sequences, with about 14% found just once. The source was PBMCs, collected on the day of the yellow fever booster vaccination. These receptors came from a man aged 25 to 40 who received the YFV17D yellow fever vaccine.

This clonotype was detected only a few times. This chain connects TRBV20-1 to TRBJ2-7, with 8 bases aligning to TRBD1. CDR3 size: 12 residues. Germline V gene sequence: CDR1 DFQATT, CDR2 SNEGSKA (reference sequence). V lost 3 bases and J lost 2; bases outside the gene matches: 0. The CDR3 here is CSARDRAYEQYF. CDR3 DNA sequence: TGCAGTGCTAGGGACAGGGCCTACGAGCAGTACTTC.

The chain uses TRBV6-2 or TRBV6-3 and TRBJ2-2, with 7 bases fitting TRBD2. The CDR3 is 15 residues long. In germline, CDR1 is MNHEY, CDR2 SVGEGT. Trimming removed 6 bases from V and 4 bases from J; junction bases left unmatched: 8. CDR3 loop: CASSPGTTRTGELFF. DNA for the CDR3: TGTGCCAGCAGCCCCGGGACTACCCGCACCGGGGAGCTGTTTTTT.

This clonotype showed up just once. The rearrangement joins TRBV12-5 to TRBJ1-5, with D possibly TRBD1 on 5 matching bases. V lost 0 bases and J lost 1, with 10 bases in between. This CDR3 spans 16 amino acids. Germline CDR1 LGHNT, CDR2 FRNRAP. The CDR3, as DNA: TGTGCTAGTGGTTTGGTCAGGGATTCGAGCAATCAGCCCCAGCATTTT. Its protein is CASGLVRDSSNQPQHF.

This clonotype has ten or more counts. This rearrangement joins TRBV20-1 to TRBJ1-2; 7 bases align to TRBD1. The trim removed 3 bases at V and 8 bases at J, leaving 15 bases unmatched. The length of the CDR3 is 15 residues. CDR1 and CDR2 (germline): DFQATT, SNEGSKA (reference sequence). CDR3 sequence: CSASSRDSRPQGYTF. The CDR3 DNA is TGCAGTGCTAGTTCCCGGGACAGCCGTCCGCAAGGCTACACCTTC.

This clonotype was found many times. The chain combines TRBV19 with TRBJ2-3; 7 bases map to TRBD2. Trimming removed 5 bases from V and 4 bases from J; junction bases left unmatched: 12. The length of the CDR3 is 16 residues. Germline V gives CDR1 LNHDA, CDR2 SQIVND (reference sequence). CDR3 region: CASSQRMAGASDTQYF. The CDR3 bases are TGTGCCAGTAGTCAGAGAATGGCGGGAGCATCAGATACGCAGTATTTT.

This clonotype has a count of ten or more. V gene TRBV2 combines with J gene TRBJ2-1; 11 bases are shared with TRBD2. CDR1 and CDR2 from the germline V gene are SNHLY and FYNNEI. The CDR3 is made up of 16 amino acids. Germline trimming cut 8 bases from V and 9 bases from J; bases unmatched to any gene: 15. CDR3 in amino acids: CASGLGLAADRSEQFF. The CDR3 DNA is TGTGCCAGCGGTTTGGGACTAGCGGCTGACAGGAGTGAGCAGTTCTTC.

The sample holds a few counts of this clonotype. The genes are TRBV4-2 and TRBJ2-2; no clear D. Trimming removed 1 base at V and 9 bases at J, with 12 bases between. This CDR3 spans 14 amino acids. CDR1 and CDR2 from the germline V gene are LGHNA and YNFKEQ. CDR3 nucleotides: TGTGCCAGCAGCCAAGCGGACCCTCCCCGGGAGCTGTTTTTT. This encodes CASSQADPPRELFF.

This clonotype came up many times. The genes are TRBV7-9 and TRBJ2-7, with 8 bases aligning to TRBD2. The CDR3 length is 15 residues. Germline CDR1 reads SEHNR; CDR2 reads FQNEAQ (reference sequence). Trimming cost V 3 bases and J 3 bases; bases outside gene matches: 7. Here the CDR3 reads CASSFSGMGDYEQYF. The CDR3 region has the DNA TGTGCCAGCAGCTTTAGCGGGATGGGGGACTACGAGCAGTACTTC.

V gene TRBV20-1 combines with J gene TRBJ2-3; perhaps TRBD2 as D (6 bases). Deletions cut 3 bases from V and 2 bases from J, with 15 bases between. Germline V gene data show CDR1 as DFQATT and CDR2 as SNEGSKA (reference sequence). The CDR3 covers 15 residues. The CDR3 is CSASHHGSVTDTQYF. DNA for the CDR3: TGCAGTGCTAGCCACCACGGGAGCGTCACAGATACGCAGTATTTT.

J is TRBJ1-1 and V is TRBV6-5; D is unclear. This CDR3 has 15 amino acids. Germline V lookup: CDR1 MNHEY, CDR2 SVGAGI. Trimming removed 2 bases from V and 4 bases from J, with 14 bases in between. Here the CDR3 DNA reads TGTGCCAGCAGTTACGACCGGCCCAAGGGCACTGAAGCTTTCTTT. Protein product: CASSYDRPKGTEAFF.

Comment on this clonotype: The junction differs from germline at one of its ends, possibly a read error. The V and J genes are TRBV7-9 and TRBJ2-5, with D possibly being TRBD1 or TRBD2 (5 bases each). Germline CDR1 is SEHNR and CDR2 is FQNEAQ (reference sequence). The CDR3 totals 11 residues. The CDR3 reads CASSQTGPKVF. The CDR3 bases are TGTGCCAGCAGCCAGACGGGACCAAAAGTCTTC.

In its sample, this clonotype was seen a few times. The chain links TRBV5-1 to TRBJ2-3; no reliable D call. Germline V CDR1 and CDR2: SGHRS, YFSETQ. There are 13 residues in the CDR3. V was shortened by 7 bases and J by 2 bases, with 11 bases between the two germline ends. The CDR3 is CASYGGDTDTQYF. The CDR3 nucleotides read TGCGCCAGCTACGGCGGAGACACAGATACGCAGTATTTT.

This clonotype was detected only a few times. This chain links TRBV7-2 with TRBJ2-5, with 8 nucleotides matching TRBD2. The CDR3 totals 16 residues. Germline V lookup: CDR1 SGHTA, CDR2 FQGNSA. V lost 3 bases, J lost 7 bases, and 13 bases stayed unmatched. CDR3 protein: CASSFSSLAGRGTQYF. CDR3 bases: TGTGCCAGCAGCTTTAGTTCCCTAGCGGGCCGGGGGACCCAGTACTTC.

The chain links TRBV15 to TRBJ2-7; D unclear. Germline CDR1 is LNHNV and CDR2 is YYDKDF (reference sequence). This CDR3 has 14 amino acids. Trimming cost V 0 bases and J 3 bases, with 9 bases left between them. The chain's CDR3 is CATSREGTFYEQYF. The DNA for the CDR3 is TGTGCCACCAGCAGAGAGGGTACGTTCTACGAGCAGTACTTC.

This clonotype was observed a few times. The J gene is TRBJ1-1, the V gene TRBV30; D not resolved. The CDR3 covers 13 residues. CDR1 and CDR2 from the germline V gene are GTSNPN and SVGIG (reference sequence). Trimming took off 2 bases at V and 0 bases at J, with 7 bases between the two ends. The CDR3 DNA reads TGTGCCTGGAGTCCTGGGGTGAACACTGAAGCTTTCTTT. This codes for CAWSPGVNTEAFF.

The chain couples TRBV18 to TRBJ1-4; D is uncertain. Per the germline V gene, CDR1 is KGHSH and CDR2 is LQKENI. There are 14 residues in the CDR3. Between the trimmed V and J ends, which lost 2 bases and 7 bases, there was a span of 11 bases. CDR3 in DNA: TGTGCCAGCTCACCAAAGGGTCTCGGTGAAAAACTGTTTTTT. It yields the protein CASSPKGLGEKLFF.

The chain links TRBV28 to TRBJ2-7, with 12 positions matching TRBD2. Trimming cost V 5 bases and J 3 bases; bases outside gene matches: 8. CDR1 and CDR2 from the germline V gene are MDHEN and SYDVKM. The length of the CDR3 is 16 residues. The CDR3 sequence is CASSRLGLAGLYEQYF. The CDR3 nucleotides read TGTGCCAGCAGTCGCCTGGGACTAGCGGGCCTCTACGAGCAGTACTTC. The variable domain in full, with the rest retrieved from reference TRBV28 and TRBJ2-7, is DVKVTQSSRYLVKRTGEKVFLECVQDMDHENMFWYRQDPGLGLRLIYFSYDVKMKEKGDIPEGYSVSREKKERFSLILESASTNQTSMYLCASSRLGLAGLYEQYFGPGTRLTVT.

Here the CDR3 DNA reads TGCAGCGTTGAAGGGACTAGCGGGAGCAATGAGCAGTTCTTC. The encoded protein is CSVEGTSGSNEQFF. V is TRBV29-1 and J is TRBJ2-1; 13 bases agree with TRBD2. This CDR3 is 14 amino acids long. Germline lookup yields CDR1 SQVTM and CDR2 ANQGSEA. V gave up 1 base and J gave up 6 bases; unmatched junction bases: 0.

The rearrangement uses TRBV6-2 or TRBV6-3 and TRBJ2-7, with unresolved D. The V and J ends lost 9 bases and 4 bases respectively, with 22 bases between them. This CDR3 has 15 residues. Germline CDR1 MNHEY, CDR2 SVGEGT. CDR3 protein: CARPAPASKGYEQYF. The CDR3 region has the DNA TGTGCCAGACCCGCCCCAGCGAGTAAGGGATACGAGCAGTACTTC.

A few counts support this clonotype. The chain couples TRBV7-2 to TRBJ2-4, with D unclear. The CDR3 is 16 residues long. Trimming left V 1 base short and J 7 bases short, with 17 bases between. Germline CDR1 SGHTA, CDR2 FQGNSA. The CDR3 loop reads CASSLGLGFGGNIQYF. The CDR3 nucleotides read TGTGCCAGCAGCTTAGGGCTGGGATTTGGTGGGAACATTCAGTACTTC.

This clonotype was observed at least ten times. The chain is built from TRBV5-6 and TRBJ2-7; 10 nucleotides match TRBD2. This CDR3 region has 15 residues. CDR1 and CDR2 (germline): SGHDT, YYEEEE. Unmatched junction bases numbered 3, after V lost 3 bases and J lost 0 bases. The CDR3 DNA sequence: TGTGCCAGCAGCTCGATAGCGGGAGGCTCCTACGAGCAGTACTTC. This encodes CASSSIAGGSYEQYF.

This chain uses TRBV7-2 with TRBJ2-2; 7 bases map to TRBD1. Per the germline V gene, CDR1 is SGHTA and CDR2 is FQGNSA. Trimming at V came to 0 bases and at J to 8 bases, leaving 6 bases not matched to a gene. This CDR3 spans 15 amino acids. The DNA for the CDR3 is TGTGCCAGCAGCTTAGCAGGGACAGTCAATGGGGAGCTGTTTTTT. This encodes CASSLAGTVNGELFF.

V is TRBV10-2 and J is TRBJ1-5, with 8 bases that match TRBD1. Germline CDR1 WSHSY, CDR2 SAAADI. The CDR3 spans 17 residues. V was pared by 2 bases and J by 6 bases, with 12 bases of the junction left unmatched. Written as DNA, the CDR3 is TGCGCCAGCAGTGAGCTTCATCTGGACAGGGCTACTCAGCCCCAGCATTTT. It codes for CASSELHLDRATQPQHF.

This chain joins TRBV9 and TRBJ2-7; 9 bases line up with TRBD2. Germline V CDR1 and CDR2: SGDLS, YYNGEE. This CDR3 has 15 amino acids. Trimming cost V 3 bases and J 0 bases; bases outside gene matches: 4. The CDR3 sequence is CASSAYSGSSYEQYF. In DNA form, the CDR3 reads TGTGCCAGCAGCGCATATAGCGGGAGCTCCTACGAGCAGTACTTC.

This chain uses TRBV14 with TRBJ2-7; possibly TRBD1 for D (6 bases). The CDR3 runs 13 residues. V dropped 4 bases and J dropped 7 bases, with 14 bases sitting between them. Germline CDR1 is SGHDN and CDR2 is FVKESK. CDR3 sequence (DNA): TGTGCCAGCAGCCCTTCGAGTACAGGGGAGCAGTACTTC. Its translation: CASSPSSTGEQYF.